The present entry profiles one TCR beta chain with its context. Per germline, CDR1 DFQATT and CDR2 SNEGSKA (reference sequence). V lost 3 bases and J lost 10, with 15 bases in between. The CDR3 loop spans 12 amino acids. This sample was taken from a study of blood T cell repertoires in COVID-19. Study-level background: Specimens from acute and convalescent COVID-19 originated in the United States, Italy and Spain. Nucleic acid was either cDNA or gDNA, and it came from T cells, B-cell-depleted T cells, or PBMCs.

In the source study's methods: Amplification from reference gene primers served as the basis for estimated nucleated cell counts. The assay was immunoSEQ multiplex PCR, and TCRdb's table has in-frame clones only and misses some. Clone size and V and J calls were adopted from that table, with D and trimming inferred from the DNA. The data show about 220,000 clones, roughly 84% seen once. Material for sequencing was peripheral blood. The sequence was obtained from a woman in her sixties who had recovered from COVID-19. The chain joins TRBV20-1 to TRBJ1-1; tentative D call: TRBD1 (5 bases). The CDR3 DNA reads TGCAGTGCTAGTCCGGGGGAGGGTTTAGCTTTCTTT. Amino acid sequence: CSASPGEGLAFF.